The 17 T cell receptor beta chains in this list originate from one sample, sequenced in a study of PD-1 blockade in classical Hodgkin lymphoma. The data were produced by immunoSEQ multiplex PCR, yet TCRdb's version contains in-frame clones alone and is incomplete. Of tens of thousands of clones in the sample, 75% to 90% were seen once. Relapse after autologous stem cell transplantation occurred in every patient, and brentuximab vedotin exposure varied. The sequencing here drew on peripheral blood mononuclear cells (PBMCs), taken at baseline. The source of these receptors is a human donor with classical Hodgkin lymphoma.

This chain uses TRBV6-5 with TRBJ1-1; TRBD1 is a possible D gene (6 bases). Trimming shortened V by 5 bases and J by 11 bases, and 12 bases separated the two germline ends. The CDR3 has 11 amino acids. In germline, CDR1 is MNHEY, CDR2 SVGAGI. The CDR3 DNA reads as TGTGCCAGCAGTGCCGGGGGGCCGGCTTTCTTT. Residues: CASSAGGPAFF.

V gene TRBV29-1 combines with J gene TRBJ2-1; 11 bases are shared with TRBD2. The CDR3 sequence is 17 residues long. Germline loops: CDR1 SQVTM, CDR2 ANQGSEA. Germline trimming cut 7 bases from V and 4 bases from J; bases unmatched to any gene: 15. The CDR3 sequence: CSDMRPGTSGFYNEQFF. CDR3 bases: TGCAGCGATATGCGCCCCGGGACTAGCGGCTTTTACAATGAGCAGTTCTTC.

The chain is built from TRBV2 and TRBJ2-3; D may be TRBD1 or TRBD2 (6 bases each). V gave up 7 bases and J gave up 2 bases, with 13 bases separating them. From germline, CDR1 is SNHLY and CDR2 FYNNEI. This CDR3 spans 14 amino acids. CDR3 nucleotide sequence: TGTGCCAGCAAGGCAGGGGAGGTCACAGATACGCAGTATTTT. The encoded protein is CASKAGEVTDTQYF.

As to this clone: Other DNA sequences within the sample encode an identical CDR3. This rearrangement joins TRBV7-9 to TRBJ1-1; D might be TRBD1 (6 bases). V was trimmed by 5 bases and J by 5 bases, leaving 9 bases between them. The germline gives CDR1 SEHNR, CDR2 FQNEAQ (reference sequence). The CDR3 loop spans 12 amino acids. The chain's CDR3 is CASSLGTTEAFF. The CDR3 DNA sequence: TGTGCCAGCAGCCTAGGGACAACTGAAGCTTTCTTT. Full variable domain (outside the CDR3, taken from reference TRBV7-9 and TRBJ1-1): DTGVSQNPRHKITKRGQNVTFRCDPISEHNRLYWYRQTLGQGPEFLTYFQNEAQLEKSRLLSDRFSAERPKGSFSTLEIQRTEQGDSAMYLCASSLGTTEAFFGQGTRLTVV.

This chain connects TRBV18 to TRBJ1-3; TRBD1 matches at 8 bases. This CDR3 region has 15 residues. Germline values: CDR1 KGHSH, CDR2 LQKENI. The ends lost 6 bases at V and 2 bases at J; junction bases unmatched: 6. CDR3 sequence: CASSSSGGTGNTIYF. Written as DNA, the CDR3 is TGTGCCAGCTCCTCGTCAGGGGGCACTGGAAACACCATATATTTT.

The V call is TRBV6-1, the J call TRBJ1-2; D remains unclear. Germline V gives CDR1 MNHNS, CDR2 SASEGT. The CDR3 is 13 residues long. Trimming removed 5 bases from V and 3 bases from J, with 10 bases in between. DNA of the CDR3: TGTGCCAGCAGTTTGGGTGGGCACTATGGCTACACCTTC. Its translation is CASSLGGHYGYTF.

V is TRBV30 and J is TRBJ2-5; 11 bases match TRBD2. The germline CDR1 and CDR2 sequences are GTSNPN and SVGIG (reference sequence). J was trimmed by 9 bases and V by 7 bases; bases with no gene match: 19. The CDR3 is made up of 16 amino acids. The CDR3 sequence is CASLPTIAGGRGAQYF. Written as DNA, the CDR3 is TGTGCCTCACTCCCAACCATAGCGGGAGGGCGAGGGGCCCAGTACTTC.

The chain is built from TRBV6-1 and TRBJ1-2, with D possibly being TRBD1 (5 bases). The V end was cut by 4 bases, the J end by 4 bases, with 13 bases between. This CDR3 has 14 residues. Germline V lookup: CDR1 MNHNS, CDR2 SASEGT. The DNA for the CDR3 is TGTGCCAGCAGTGTGGACAAGGAAATCTATGGCTACACCTTC. Protein: CASSVDKEIYGYTF.

This chain joins TRBV6-5 and TRBJ1-5; unclear D gene. Germline CDR1 and CDR2: MNHEY and SVGAGI. Trimming removed 0 bases at V and 7 bases at J, with 4 bases between. The CDR3 contains 12 residues. DNA for the CDR3: TGTGCCAGCAGTTACTCACTCCAGCCCCAGCATTTT. Protein product: CASSYSLQPQHF.

This chain joins TRBV4-1 and TRBJ1-1; D uncertain. Germline assignment: CDR1 MGHRA and CDR2 YSYEKL. The CDR3 sequence is 12 residues long. Trimming took 1 base from V and 8 from J, leaving 8 bases between them. CDR3 bases: TGCGCCAGCAGCCAAGGGATCGGAGAAGCTTTCTTT. This sequence encodes CASSQGIGEAFF.

V is TRBV4-2 and J is TRBJ2-1; perhaps D is TRBD1 or TRBD2 (7 bases each). Between the trimmed V and J ends, which lost 0 bases and 5 bases, there was a span of 14 bases. The germline gives CDR1 LGHNA, CDR2 YNFKEQ. The CDR3 runs 16 residues. CDR3 DNA sequence: TGTGCCAGCAGCCAAGATCGGGCAGGGGGGGACAATGAGCAGTTCTTC. It specifies CASSQDRAGGDNEQFF.

V usage is TRBV7-2 and J usage is TRBJ2-3; 8 nucleotides match TRBD2. The CDR3 loop spans 15 amino acids. Per the germline V gene, CDR1 is SGHTA and CDR2 is FQGNSA. V was pared by 3 bases and J by 4 bases, with 6 bases of the junction left unmatched. DNA for the CDR3: TGTGCCAGCAGCTTCCTGACTAGCGCTTCAGATACGCAGTATTTT. It is translated as CASSFLTSASDTQYF.

This rearrangement joins TRBV19 to TRBJ2-3, with a possible D match to TRBD1 (6 bases). There are 15 residues in the CDR3. Trimming cost V 6 bases and J 4 bases, with 17 bases left between them. The germline V gene encodes CDR1 LNHDA and CDR2 SQIVND (reference sequence). For the CDR3, the DNA is TGTGCCAGTAGCCCTCCGAAGGGGGTTGCAGATACGCAGTATTTT. This translates into CASSPPKGVADTQYF.

The rearrangement links TRBV25-1 to TRBJ2-7; the D gene is possibly TRBD2 (6 bases). Germline V gene lookup returns CDR1 MGHDK and CDR2 SYGVNS. Trimming pared 1 base from V and 2 bases from J, leaving 9 bases between. CDR3 length: 14 amino acids. The CDR3 protein is CASSEWGEAYEQYF. Here the CDR3 DNA reads TGTGCCAGCAGTGAATGGGGGGAAGCCTACGAGCAGTACTTC.

Only one count was recorded for this clone. The chain combines TRBV7-8 with TRBJ1-5; D is unclear. The CDR3 is made up of 15 amino acids. Germline assignment: CDR1 SGHVS and CDR2 FQNEAQ. Trimming took 4 bases from V and 3 from J, leaving 13 bases between them. The CDR3 bases are TGTGCCAGCAGCTACTCGGCGGTATCCAATCAGCCCCAGCATTTT. Translation: CASSYSAVSNQPQHF.

The chain joins TRBV2 to TRBJ2-7, with D possibly TRBD2 on 5 matching bases. V gave up 6 bases and J gave up 0 bases, with 15 bases separating them. Germline V gene lookup returns CDR1 SNHLY and CDR2 FYNNEI. The length of the CDR3 is 15 residues. CDR3 in DNA: TGTGCCAGCAGATCCAGGACTTTTCCCTCCTACGAGCAGTACTTC. It encodes CASRSRTFPSYEQYF. Full variable domain (outside the CDR3, taken from reference TRBV2 and TRBJ2-7): EPEVTQTPSHQVTQMGQEVILRCVPISNHLYFYWYRQILGQKVEFLVSFYNNEISEKSEIFDDQFSVERPDGSNFTLKIRSTKLEDSAMYFCASRSRTFPSYEQYFGPGTRLTVT.

The gene calls are TRBV28 and TRBJ2-2; 7 bases agree with TRBD1. The CDR3 covers 15 residues. V lost 5 bases to trimming and J lost 4 bases; unmatched junction nucleotides: 7. Germline lookup yields CDR1 MDHEN and CDR2 SYDVKM. This chain's CDR3 is CASSPDRSGTGELFF. CDR3 DNA sequence: TGTGCCAGCAGTCCGGACAGGTCGGGCACCGGGGAGCTGTTTTTT.